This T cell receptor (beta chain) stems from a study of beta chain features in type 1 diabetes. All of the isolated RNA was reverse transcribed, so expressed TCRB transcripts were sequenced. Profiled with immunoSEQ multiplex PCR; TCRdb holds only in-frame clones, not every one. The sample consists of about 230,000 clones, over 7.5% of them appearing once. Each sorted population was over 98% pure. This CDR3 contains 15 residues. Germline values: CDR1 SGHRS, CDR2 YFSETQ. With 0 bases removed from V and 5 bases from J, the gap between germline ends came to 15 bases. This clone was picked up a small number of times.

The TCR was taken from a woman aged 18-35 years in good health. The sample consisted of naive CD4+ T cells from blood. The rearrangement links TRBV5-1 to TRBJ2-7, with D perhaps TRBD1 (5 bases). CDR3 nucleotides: TGCGCCAGCAGCTTGGCAGGGCTGGTCCCGGACGAGCAGTACTTC. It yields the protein CASSLAGLVPDEQYF.